The 8 T cell receptor beta chains in this list originate from one sample, sequenced in a study of cytomegalovirus exposure and HLA in healthy donors. Researchers ran the PCR with 60 Vbeta and 13 Jbeta primers. The repertoire was sequenced with immunoSEQ multiplex PCR; TCRdb's copy has only in-frame clones and lacks some. Among 200,000 to 250,000 clones listed, roughly 70% were seen once. Sample: PBMCs. These receptors were taken from a man aged 40-55 years in good health and CMV-seropositive.

This rearrangement joins TRBV18 to TRBJ1-1, with 8 bases matching TRBD1. This CDR3 has 14 residues. The J segment lost 7 bases and the V segment lost 6 bases, leaving 10 bases of the junction unmatched. CDR1 KGHSH and CDR2 LQKENI come from the germline V gene. The CDR3 reads CASSIDRGRDEAFF. The CDR3 coding sequence is TGTGCCAGCTCGATAGACAGGGGAAGGGATGAAGCTTTCTTT.

The count of this clone is one. The V gene is TRBV5-1, the J gene TRBJ2-5; 10 positions match TRBD1. J gave up 4 bases and V 4 bases, and 13 bases lay outside the gene matches. The CDR3 is 17 amino acids. Germline V gives CDR1 SGHRS, CDR2 YFSETQ. CDR3 region: CASSADVGQGLRETQYF. CDR3 coding DNA: TGCGCCAGCAGCGCCGACGTGGGACAGGGGTTGCGAGAGACCCAGTACTTC.

V gene TRBV6-5 combines with J gene TRBJ2-2; 10 bases align to TRBD1. Losses at the gene ends were 6 bases for V and 6 bases for J; bases not matched to a gene: 4. Germline V gene sequence: CDR1 MNHEY, CDR2 SVGAGI. The CDR3 has 14 residues. CDR3 loop: CASRDRGSAGELFF. CDR3 bases: TGTGCCAGCAGGGACAGGGGGTCGGCCGGGGAGCTGTTTTTT.

The rearrangement joins TRBV5-4 to TRBJ2-1; 9 positions match TRBD1. The V and J ends lost 3 bases and 5 bases, in that order; junction bases with no gene match: 3. This CDR3 has 14 residues. CDR1 is SGHNT and CDR2 is YYREEE in the germline V gene (reference sequence). CDR3 bases: TGTGCCAGCAGCTCGGGGACAGGGCACAATGAGCAGTTCTTC. This translates into CASSSGTGHNEQFF.

The sample holds a few counts of this clone. This chain connects TRBV27 to TRBJ2-5; TRBD2 is a possible D gene (5 bases). Gene TRBJ2-7 matches the end of the DNA better, so the J call may be wrong. From germline, CDR1 is MNHEY and CDR2 SMNVEV (reference sequence). This CDR3 is 13 amino acids long. DNA for the CDR3: TGTGCCAGCAGTTTTACTAGGTTCTACGAGCAGTACTTC. This translates into CASSFTRFYEQYF.

The gene calls are TRBV6-6 and TRBJ1-2, with 7 bases fitting TRBD1. The CDR3 has 12 amino acids. V trimming: 5 bases; J trimming: 7 bases; junction bases outside the gene matches: 4. Per germline, CDR1 MNHNY and CDR2 SVGAGI (reference sequence). The CDR3 sequence: CASSTHRGGYTF. The DNA of the CDR3 is TGTGCCAGCAGTACGCACAGGGGTGGCTACACCTTC.

The chain is built from TRBV25-1 and TRBJ2-1; 8 bases agree with TRBD2. The V segment lost 1 base and the J segment 4 bases; nucleotides outside the gene matches: 6. In germline, CDR1 is MGHDK, CDR2 SYGVNS. The CDR3 is made up of 16 amino acids. CDR3 amino acids: CASSELSGGFYNEQFF. The CDR3 bases are TGTGCCAGCAGTGAATTAAGCGGGGGCTTTTACAATGAGCAGTTCTTC.

V and J are TRBV6-6 and TRBJ2-7; D remains ambiguous. V dropped 5 bases and J dropped 3 bases, with 5 bases sitting between them. This CDR3 is 11 amino acids long. Germline values: CDR1 MNHNY, CDR2 SVGAGI (reference sequence). CDR3 residues: CASSNSYEQYF. The CDR3 nucleotides are TGTGCCAGCAGTAACAGCTACGAGCAGTACTTC.